The present entry profiles one TCR beta chain with its context. Germline and junction disagree at one end, which may indicate a read error. The sample comes from a study of T cell responses to AZD1222 COVID-19 vaccine. Only in-frame clones appear in the TCRdb table, and some are missing; sequencing was by immunoSEQ multiplex PCR. Counted here are approximately 110,000 clones, around 81% occurring once; the ten biggest clones make up about 9.7%. CDR3 length: 17 amino acids. CDR1 and CDR2 (germline): SSHAT, FNYEAQ (reference sequence). This sequence originates from an adult in good health. The genes are TRBV7-7 and TRBJ2-2; 8 bases line up with TRBD2. The sample in question was peripheral blood, obtained on day 0 of AZD1222 vaccination. The CDR3 nucleotides are TGTGCTAGCAGCCCCTGGTCGGCTAGCGGGTATAGCGGGGAGCTGTTTTTT. Amino acid sequence: CASSPWSASGYSGELFF.